This T cell receptor (beta chain) was captured by sequencing in a study of identical twins' blood T cells. Study-wide context: Roughly 50 million reads covered about 6 alpha-chain and about 6 beta-chain libraries.

Three pairs of healthy female monozygous twins were the donors. The three twin pairs were reared together, likely meeting the same infections. A previously described protocol, modified, built RNA-based TCR cDNA libraries. TCRdb re-analysed the 5' RACE reads in MiXCR, keeping a single row per CDR3 protein. The sample records about 370,000 distinct CDR3 sequences, over 25% being singletons. J lost 10 bases, V lost 3 bases, and 14 bases had no gene match. In germline, CDR1 is SGHNT, CDR2 YENEEA. This CDR3 is built from 16 residues. The receptor was derived from a woman aged 18 to 55 in good health. V and J are TRBV11-3 and TRBJ2-1; 8 nucleotides agree with TRBD2. Sequenced sample: PBMCs. This CDR3 reads CASSLTSGGLGIEQFF. For the CDR3, the DNA is TGTGCCAGCAGCTTGACGAGCGGGGGCCTTGGAATCGAGCAGTTCTTC.